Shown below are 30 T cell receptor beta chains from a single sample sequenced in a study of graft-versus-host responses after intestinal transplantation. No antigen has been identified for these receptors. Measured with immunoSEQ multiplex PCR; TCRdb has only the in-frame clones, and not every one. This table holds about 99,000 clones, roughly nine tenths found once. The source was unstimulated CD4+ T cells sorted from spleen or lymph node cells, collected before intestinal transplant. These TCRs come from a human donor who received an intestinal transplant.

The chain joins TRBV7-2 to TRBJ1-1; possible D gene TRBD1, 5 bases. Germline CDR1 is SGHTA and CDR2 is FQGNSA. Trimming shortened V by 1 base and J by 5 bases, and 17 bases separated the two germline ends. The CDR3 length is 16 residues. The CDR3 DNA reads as TGTGCCAGCAGCTTAGTTATCGGGGCCTTGGAGACTGAAGCTTTCTTT. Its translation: CASSLVIGALETEAFF. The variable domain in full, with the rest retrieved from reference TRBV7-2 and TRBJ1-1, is GAGVSQSPSNKVTEKGKDVELRCDPISGHTALYWYRQSLGQGLEFLIYFQGNSAPDKSGLPSDRFSAERTGGSVSTLTIQRTQQEDSAVYLCASSLVIGALETEAFFGQGTRLTVV.

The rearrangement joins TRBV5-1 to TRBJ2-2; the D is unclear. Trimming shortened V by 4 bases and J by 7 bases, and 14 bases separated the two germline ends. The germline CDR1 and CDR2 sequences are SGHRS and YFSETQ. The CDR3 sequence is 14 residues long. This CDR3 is CASSVTPTGGELFF. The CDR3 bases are TGCGCCAGCAGCGTGACTCCCACTGGCGGGGAGCTGTTTTTT.

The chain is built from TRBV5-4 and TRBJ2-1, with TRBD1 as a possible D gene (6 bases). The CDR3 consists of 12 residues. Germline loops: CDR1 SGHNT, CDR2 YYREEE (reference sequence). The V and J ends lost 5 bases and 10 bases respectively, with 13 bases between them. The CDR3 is CASSYRDDEQFF. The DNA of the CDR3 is TGTGCCAGCAGTTACAGGGACGACGAGCAGTTCTTC.

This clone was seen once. The CDR3 sequence: CASSFRRDQPQHF. The CDR3 bases are TGTGCCAGCAGCTTCAGGAGGGATCAGCCCCAGCATTTT. The chain recombines TRBV7-2 with TRBJ1-5; D gene unclear. The length of the CDR3 is 13 residues. V lost 3 bases, J lost 5 bases, and 8 bases lay in between. Germline CDR1 and CDR2: SGHTA and FQGNSA. The complete variable domain, with remaining parts taken from reference TRBV7-2 and TRBJ1-5, reads GAGVSQSPSNKVTEKGKDVELRCDPISGHTALYWYRQSLGQGLEFLIYFQGNSAPDKSGLPSDRFSAERTGGSVSTLTIQRTQQEDSAVYLCASSFRRDQPQHFGDGTRLSIL.

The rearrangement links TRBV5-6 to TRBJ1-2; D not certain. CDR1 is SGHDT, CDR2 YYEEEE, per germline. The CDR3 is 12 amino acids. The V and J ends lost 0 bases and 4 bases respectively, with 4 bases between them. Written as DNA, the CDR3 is TGTGCCAGCAGCTTGGTTCCCTATGGCTACACCTTC. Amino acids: CASSLVPYGYTF.

CDR3 sequence reads: CASSGLTGENTEAFF. The DNA for the CDR3 is TGCGCCAGCAGCGGATTGACGGGGGAGAACACTGAAGCTTTCTTT. The V gene is TRBV5-1, the J gene TRBJ1-1; D may be TRBD1 (5 bases). V was cut by 4 bases and J by 1 base, with 14 bases left in between. Germline V lookup: CDR1 SGHRS, CDR2 YFSETQ. The CDR3 loop spans 15 amino acids.

CDR3 in amino acids: CASSGGAGTEAFF. In DNA, the CDR3 is TGCGCCAGTTCAGGGGGCGCGGGTACTGAAGCTTTCTTT. The chain has TRBV5-1 and TRBJ1-1, with 8 bases that match TRBD1. The V segment lost 8 bases and the J segment 5 bases; nucleotides outside the gene matches: 8. Germline-derived CDR1 and CDR2 are SGHRS and YFSETQ. The CDR3 covers 13 residues.

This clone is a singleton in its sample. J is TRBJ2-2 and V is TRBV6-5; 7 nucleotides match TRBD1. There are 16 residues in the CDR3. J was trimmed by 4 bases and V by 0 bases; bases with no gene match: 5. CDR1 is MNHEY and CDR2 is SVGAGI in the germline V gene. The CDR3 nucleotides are TGTGCCAGCAGTTACTCATACAGGGGTAGCACCGGGGAGCTGTTTTTT. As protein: CASSYSYRGSTGELFF.

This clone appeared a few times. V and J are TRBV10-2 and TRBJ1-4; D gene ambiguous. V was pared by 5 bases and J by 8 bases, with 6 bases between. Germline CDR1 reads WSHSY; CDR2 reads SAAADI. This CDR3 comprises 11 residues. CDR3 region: CASSIQEKLFF. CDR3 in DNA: TGCGCCAGCAGTATACAGGAAAAACTGTTTTTT.

CDR3 in DNA: TGCGCCAGCAGCCAAGGCCCCCTAGCGGGAGTGCAGGAGACCCAGTACTTC. This gives the protein CASSQGPLAGVQETQYF. The rearrangement joins TRBV4-1 to TRBJ2-5; the match to TRBD2 covers 10 bases. This CDR3 is 17 amino acids long. Per the germline V gene, CDR1 is MGHRA and CDR2 is YSYEKL. V shed 1 base and J 5 bases; nucleotides not matched to a gene: 10.

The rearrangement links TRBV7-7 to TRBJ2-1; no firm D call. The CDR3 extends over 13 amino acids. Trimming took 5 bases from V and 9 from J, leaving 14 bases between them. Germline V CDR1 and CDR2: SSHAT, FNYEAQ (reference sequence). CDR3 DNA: TGTGCCAGCAGCGCCGACTCCCTGGGTGAGCAGTTCTTC. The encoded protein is CASSADSLGEQFF.

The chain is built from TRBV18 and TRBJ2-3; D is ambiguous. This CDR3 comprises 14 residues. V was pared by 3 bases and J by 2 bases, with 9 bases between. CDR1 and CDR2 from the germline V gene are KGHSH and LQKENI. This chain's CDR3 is CASSPVGNTDTQYF. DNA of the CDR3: TGTGCCAGCTCACCTGTGGGGAACACAGATACGCAGTATTTT.

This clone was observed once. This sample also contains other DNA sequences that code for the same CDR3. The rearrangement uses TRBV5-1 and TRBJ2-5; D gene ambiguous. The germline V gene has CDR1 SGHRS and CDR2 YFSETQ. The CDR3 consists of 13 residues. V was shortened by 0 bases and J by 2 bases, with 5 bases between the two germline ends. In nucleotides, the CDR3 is TGCGCCAGCAGCTTGGAGGGACAAGAGACCCAGTACTTC. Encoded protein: CASSLEGQETQYF. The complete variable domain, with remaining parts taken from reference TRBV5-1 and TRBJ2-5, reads KAGVTQTPRYLIKTRGQQVTLSCSPISGHRSVSWYQQTPGQGLQFLFEYFSETQRNKGNFPGRFSGRQFSNSRSEMNVSTLELGDSALYLCASSLEGQETQYFGPGTRLLVL.

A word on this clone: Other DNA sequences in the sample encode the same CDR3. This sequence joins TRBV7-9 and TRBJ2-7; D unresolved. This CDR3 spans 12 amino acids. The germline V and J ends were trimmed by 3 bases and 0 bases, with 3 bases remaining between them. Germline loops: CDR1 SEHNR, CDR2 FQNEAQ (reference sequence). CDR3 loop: CASSFTSYEQYF. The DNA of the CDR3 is TGTGCCAGCAGCTTCACCTCCTACGAGCAGTACTTC.

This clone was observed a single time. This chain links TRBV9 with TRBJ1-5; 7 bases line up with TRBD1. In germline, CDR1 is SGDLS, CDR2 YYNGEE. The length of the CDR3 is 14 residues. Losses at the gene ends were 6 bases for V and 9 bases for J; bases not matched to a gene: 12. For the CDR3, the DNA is TGTGCCAGCACTGAGGGGGCGCAAGGAGGGCCCCAGCATTTT. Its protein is CASTEGAQGGPQHF. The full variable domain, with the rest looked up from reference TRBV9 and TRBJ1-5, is DSGVTQTPKHLITATGQRVTLRCSPRSGDLSVYWYQQSLDQGLQFLIQYYNGEERAKGNILERFSAQQFPDLHSELNLSSLELGDSALYFCASTEGAQGGPQHFGDGTRLSIL.

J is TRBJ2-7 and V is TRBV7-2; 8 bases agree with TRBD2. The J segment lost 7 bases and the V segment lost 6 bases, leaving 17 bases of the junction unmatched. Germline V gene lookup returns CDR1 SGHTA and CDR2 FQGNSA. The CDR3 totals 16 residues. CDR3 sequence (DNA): TGTGCCAGCAGTTACCCGGGGGGGAGGGTCTCTGGTGAGCAGTACTTC. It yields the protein CASSYPGGRVSGEQYF.

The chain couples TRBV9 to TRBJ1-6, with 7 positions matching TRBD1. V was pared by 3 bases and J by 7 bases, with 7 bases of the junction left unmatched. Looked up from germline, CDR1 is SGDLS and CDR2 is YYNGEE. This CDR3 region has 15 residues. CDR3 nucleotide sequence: TGTGCCAGCAGCGCTAGGGGACAGAGAAATTCACCCCTCCACTTT. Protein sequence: CASSARGQRNSPLHF.

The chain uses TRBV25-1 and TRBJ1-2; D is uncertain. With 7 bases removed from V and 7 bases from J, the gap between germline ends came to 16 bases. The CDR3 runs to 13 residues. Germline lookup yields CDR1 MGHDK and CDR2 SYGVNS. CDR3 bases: TGTGCCAGCACCCCTCTGGATTTCGGTGGCTACACCTTC. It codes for CASTPLDFGGYTF.

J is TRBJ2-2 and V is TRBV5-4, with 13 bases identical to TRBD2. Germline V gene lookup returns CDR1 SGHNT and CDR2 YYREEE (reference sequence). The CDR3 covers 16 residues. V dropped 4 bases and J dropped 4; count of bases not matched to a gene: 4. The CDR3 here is CASSAGLAGATGELFF. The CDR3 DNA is TGTGCCAGCAGCGCTGGACTAGCGGGAGCCACCGGGGAGCTGTTTTTT.

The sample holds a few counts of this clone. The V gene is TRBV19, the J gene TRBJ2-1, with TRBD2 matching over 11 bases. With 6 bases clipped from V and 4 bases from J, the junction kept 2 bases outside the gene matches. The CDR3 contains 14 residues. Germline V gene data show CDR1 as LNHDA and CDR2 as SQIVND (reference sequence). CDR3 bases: TGTGCCAGTAGGCTAGCGGGAGGATACAATGAGCAGTTCTTC. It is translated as CASRLAGGYNEQFF.

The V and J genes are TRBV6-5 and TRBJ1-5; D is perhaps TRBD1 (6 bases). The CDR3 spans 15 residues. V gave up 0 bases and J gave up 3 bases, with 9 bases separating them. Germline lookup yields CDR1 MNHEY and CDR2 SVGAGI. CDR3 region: CASSYSGQNNQPQHF. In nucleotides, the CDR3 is TGTGCCAGCAGTTACTCCGGACAGAACAATCAGCCCCAGCATTTT.

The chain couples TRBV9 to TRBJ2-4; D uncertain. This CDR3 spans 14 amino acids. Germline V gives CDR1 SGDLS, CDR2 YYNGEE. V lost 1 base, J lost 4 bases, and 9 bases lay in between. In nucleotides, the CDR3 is TGTGCCAGCAGCGTAACGGCCGAGAAAAACATTCAGTACTTC. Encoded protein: CASSVTAEKNIQYF.

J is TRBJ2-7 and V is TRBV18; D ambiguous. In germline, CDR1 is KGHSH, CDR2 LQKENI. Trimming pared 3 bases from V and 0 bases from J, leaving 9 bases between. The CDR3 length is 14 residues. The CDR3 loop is CASSPLPSSYEQYF. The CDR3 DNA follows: TGTGCCAGCTCACCTCTCCCAAGCTCCTACGAGCAGTACTTC.

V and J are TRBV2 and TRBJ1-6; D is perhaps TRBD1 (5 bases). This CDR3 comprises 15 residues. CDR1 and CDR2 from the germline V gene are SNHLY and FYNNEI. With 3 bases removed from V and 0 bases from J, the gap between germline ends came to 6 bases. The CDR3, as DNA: TGTGCCAGCAGTGACGACAGCTCCTATAATTCACCCCTCCACTTT. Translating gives CASSDDSSYNSPLHF.

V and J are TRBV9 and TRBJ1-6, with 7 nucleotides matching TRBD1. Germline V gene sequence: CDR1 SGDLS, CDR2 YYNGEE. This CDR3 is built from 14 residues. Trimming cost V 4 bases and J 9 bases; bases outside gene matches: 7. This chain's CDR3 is CASSLQGISSPLHF. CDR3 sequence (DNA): TGTGCCAGCAGCCTACAGGGGATTAGTTCACCCCTCCACTTT.

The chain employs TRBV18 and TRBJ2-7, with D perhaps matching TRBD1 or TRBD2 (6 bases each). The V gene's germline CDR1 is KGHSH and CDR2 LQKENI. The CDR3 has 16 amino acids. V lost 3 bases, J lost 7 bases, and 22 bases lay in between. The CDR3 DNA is TGTGCCAGCTCACCTAAGGCCGGGGGCCTGGTACGTGAGCAGTACTTC. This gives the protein CASSPKAGGLVREQYF. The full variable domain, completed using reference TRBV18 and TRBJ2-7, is NAGVMQNPRHLVRRRGQEARLRCSPMKGHSHVYWYRQLPEEGLKFMVYLQKENIIDESGMPKERFSAEFPKEGPSILRIQQVVRGDSAAYFCASSPKAGGLVREQYFGPGTRLTVT.

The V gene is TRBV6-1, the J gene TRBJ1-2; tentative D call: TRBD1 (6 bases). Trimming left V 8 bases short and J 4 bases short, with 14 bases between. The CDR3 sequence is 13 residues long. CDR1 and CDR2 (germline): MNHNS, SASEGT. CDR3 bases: TGTGCCAGCCACCCGGGACAAAGCTATGGCTACACCTTC. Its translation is CASHPGQSYGYTF.

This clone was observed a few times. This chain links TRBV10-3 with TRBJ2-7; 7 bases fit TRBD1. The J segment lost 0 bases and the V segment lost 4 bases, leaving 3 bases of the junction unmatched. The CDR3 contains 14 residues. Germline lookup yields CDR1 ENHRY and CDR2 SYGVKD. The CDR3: CAISGRTGSYEQYF. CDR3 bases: TGTGCCATCAGTGGCCGGACAGGCTCCTACGAGCAGTACTTC.

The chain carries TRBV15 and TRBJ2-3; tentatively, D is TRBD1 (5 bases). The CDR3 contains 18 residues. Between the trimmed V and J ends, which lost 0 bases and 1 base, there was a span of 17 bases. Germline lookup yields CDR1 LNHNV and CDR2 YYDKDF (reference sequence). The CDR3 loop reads CATSRDAGRGWGTDTQYF. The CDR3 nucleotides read TGTGCCACCAGCAGAGATGCCGGTAGGGGTTGGGGCACAGATACGCAGTATTTT.

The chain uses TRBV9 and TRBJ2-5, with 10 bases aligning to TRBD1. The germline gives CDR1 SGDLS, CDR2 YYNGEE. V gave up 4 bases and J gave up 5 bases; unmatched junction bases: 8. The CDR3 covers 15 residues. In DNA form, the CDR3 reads TGTGCCAGCAGCCCGACAGGGGGCGTTTTCGAGACCCAGTACTTC. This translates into CASSPTGGVFETQYF. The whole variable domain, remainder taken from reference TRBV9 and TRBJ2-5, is DSGVTQTPKHLITATGQRVTLRCSPRSGDLSVYWYQQSLDQGLQFLIQYYNGEERAKGNILERFSAQQFPDLHSELNLSSLELGDSALYFCASSPTGGVFETQYFGPGTRLLVL.